These 3 T cell receptor beta chains were sequenced from one sample in a study of blood T cells in healthy people across ages. Sample-barcoded 5' priming and a J-beta primer mix drove a second PCR of about 6 to 12 cycles. TCRdb ran MiXCR on the 5' RACE reads and lists one entry per CDR3 protein. Here the sample spans roughly 650,000 distinct CDR3 sequences, 32% being singletons. Source material: blood. The receptor source for this set is a woman older than 75 in good health.

Notes on this clonotype: This clone may be a read error of a much larger clone one base away. The chain is built from TRBV30 and TRBJ2-1, with 12 nucleotides matching TRBD1. Germline V gives CDR1 GTSNPN, CDR2 SVGIG (reference sequence). There are 15 residues in the CDR3. The CDR3, as DNA: TGTGTCTGGAGTCGGGACAGGGGGCAGTCCAATGAGCAGTTCTTC. Its protein product is CVWSRDRGQSNEQFF.

The chain couples TRBV9 to TRBJ2-1; 7 bases line up with TRBD1. Germline-derived CDR1 and CDR2 are SGDLS and YYNGEE. The CDR3 is made up of 12 amino acids. The V segment lost 4 bases and the J segment 12 bases; nucleotides outside the gene matches: 7. The CDR3 DNA sequence: TGTGCCAGCAGCTCCTACAGGGGTGGGCAGTTCTTC. Protein: CASSSYRGGQFF.

The table lists this clonotype with many counts. The V call is TRBV3-1, the J call TRBJ1-2, with a weak D call TRBD1 (6 bases). V was clipped by 4 bases and J by 8 bases, with 14 bases between them. From germline, CDR1 is LGHDT and CDR2 YNNKEL (reference sequence). The CDR3 spans 13 residues. The CDR3 sequence is CASSLQGTSGYTF. DNA of the CDR3: TGTGCCAGCAGCCTACAGGGAACTAGCGGCTACACCTTC. The entire variable domain, with the rest obtained from reference TRBV3-1 and TRBJ1-2, is as follows: DTAVSQTPKYLVTQMGNDKSIKCEQNLGHDTMYWYKQDSKKFLKIMFSYNNKELIINETVPNRFSPKSPDKAHLNLHINSLELGDSAVYFCASSLQGTSGYTFGSGTRLTVV.